This TCR beta chain is drawn from a study of blood T cell repertoires in COVID-19 (TCRdb year 2020). Concerning the study at large: The collaborator samples originated in the United States, Italy and Spain and spanned the acute and convalescent phases of COVID-19. The material from the prospective study consisted of cDNA or gDNA derived from T cells, B-cell-depleted T cells, or PBMCs. Deeply sampled blood TCRbeta repertoires from subjects exposed to, actively infected with, or recovered from COVID-19 were included in the dataset. The repertoires were released in a freely available public database meant as a resource for research on the immune response to SARS-CoV-2. The samples were drawn from the first 160 participants of the ongoing ImmuneRACE study and from under 1,500 subjects provided by 6 global collaborators. Nearly every sample came with metadata listing a de-identified subject ID, COVID-19 status, age in years and sex. HLA class I and class II types, where available, came from metadata supplied by the sample provider rather than from assay-based typing.

Findings and caveats that apply to the study as a whole: The amount of clinical and demographic metadata varied by source and participant and was provided uncurated.

V is shortened by 0 bases, J by 6 bases, and the region joining them spans 12 bases. The CDR3, from cysteine to phenylalanine, totals 15 residues. Left in the record is the CDR3 DNA by itself, 45 bases read in frame from the first base. Sequences SGHRS (CDR1) and YFSETQ (CDR2) are obtained from the germline V gene. The immunoSEQ Assay, a bias-controlled multiplex PCR, was used to amplify TCRbeta CDR3 regions from genomic DNA. The authors' analysis ran thus. The number of nucleated cells in each sample was estimated from the amplification of reference gene primers within the assay. To quantify the absolute abundance of each unique TCRbeta CDR3 rearrangement, sequence reads were collapsed and filtered. Productive Simpson clonality was computed per sample as the square root of Simpson's diversity index over productive rearrangements. The clones in this table, taken by TCRdb from immuneACCESS, are in-frame only. Not every clone is retained; where verified, under half of the shortfall comes from an unresolved V gene, and the cause of the rest is unknown. The V and J calls and clone size were taken over from that table, and D and trimming were inferred from the DNA. For this sample the table gives some 120,000 clones, of which 88% were detected only once. The top ten clonotypes cover 1.5% of the sample.

Remarks on this clone: The antigen it recognizes is unknown. No base quality values were provided; no much bigger clone lies one nucleotide off.

Each collaborating institution followed its own protocols to collect whole blood in K2EDTA tubes. For TCRbeta analysis, collaborators shipped samples in one of three forms: frozen whole blood, isolated PBMCs, or DNA extracted from either of those sample types. The chain is made from TRBV5-1 and TRBJ2-2, with the D gene too uncertain to name. The sample taken for sequencing was peripheral blood. The receptor was isolated from a human donor in a cohort sampled during active COVID-19. The nucleotides read TGCGCCAGCAGCTTGGATGGCAGTTATCCCGGGGAGCTGTTTTTT. Translated, this gives CASSLDGSYPGELFF.